The text below deals with one T cell receptor beta chain. Germline lookup yields CDR1 MGHRA and CDR2 YSYEKL. The CDR3 totals 16 residues. The V end lost 2 bases, the J end lost 1 base, and 12 bases lay between the germline ends. Clones were read by immunoSEQ multiplex PCR, and TCRdb kept only the in-frame ones, dropping some. The repertoire has 60,000 to 70,000 clones, about three quarters of them found once; the top ten carry approximately 14%. These data originate in a study of blood T cell repertoires in COVID-19. About the research overall: Samples taken during acute and convalescent COVID-19 were collected in the United States, Italy and Spain. T cells, B-cell-depleted T cells, or PBMCs provided the cDNA or gDNA that served as material.

This clonotype was sampled from a man aged 80 or over with acute or convalescent COVID-19. V gene TRBV4-1 combines with J gene TRBJ2-1; no definite D call. The sample was peripheral blood. The CDR3 bases are TGCGCCAGCAGCCAACTTGACTTAATGTCCTACAATGAGCAGTTCTTC. It codes for CASSQLDLMSYNEQFF.